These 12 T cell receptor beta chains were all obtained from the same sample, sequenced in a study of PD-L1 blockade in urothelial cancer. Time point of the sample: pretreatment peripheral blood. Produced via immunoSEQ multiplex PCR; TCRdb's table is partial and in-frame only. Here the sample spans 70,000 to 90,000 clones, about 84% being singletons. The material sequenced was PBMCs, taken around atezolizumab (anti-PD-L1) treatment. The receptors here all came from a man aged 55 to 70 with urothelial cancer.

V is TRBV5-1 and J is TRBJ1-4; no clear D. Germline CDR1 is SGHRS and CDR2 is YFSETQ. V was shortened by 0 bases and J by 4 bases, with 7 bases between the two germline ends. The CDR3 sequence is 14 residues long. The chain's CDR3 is CASSLDGDNEKLFF. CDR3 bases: TGCGCCAGCAGCTTGGACGGGGATAATGAAAAACTGTTTTTT.

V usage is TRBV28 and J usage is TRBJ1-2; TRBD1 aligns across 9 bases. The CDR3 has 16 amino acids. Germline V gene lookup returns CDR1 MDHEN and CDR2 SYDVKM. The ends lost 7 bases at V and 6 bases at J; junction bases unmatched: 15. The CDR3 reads CASNSIGTGISNGYTF. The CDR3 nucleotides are TGTGCCAGCAACAGCATCGGGACAGGGATTTCGAATGGCTACACCTTC.

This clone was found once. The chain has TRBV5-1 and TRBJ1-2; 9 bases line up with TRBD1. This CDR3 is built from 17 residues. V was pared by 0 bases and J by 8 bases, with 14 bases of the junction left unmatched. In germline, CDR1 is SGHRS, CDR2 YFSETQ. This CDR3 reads CASSLGGQGLGSGGYTF. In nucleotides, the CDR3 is TGCGCCAGCAGCTTGGGTGGACAGGGGCTCGGTTCCGGCGGCTACACCTTC.

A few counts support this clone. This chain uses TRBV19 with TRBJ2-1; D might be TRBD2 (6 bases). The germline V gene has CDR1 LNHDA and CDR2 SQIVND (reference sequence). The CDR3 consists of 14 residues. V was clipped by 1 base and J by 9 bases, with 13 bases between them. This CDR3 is CASSIGAGRAEQFF. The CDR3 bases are TGTGCCAGTAGTATAGGAGCGGGTAGGGCTGAGCAGTTCTTC.

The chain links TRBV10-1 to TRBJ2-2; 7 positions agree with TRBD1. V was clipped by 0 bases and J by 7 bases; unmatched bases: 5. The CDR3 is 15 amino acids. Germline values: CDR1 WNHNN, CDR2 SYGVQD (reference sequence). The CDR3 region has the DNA TGCGCCAGCAGTGAGTCAGGGGGCGGAATCGGGGAGCTGTTTTTT. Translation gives CASSESGGGIGELFF.

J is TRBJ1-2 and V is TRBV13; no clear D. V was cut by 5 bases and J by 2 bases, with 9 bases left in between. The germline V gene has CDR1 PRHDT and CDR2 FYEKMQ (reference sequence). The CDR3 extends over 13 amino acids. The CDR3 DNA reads TGTGCCAGCAGCCGTGGTAGAAACTATGGCTACACCTTC. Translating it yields CASSRGRNYGYTF. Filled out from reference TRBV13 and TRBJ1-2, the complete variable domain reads AAGVIQSPRHLIKEKRETATLKCYPIPRHDTVYWYQQGPGQDPQFLISFYEKMQSDKGSIPDRFSAQQFSDYHSELNMSSLELGDSALYFCASSRGRNYGYTFGSGTRLTVV.

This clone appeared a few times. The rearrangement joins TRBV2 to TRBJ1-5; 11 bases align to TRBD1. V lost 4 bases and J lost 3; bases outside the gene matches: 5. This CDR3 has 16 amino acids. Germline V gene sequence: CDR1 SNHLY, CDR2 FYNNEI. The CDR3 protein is CASSASDRGPNQPQHF. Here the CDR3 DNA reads TGTGCCAGCAGTGCGTCGGACAGGGGGCCCAATCAGCCCCAGCATTTT.

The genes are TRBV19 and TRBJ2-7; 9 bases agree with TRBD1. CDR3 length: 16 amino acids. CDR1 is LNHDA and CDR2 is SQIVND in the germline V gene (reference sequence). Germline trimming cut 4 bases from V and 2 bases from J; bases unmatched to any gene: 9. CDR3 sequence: CASSRTQGAIAYEQYF. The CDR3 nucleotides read TGTGCCAGTAGTAGAACACAGGGGGCGATAGCCTACGAGCAGTACTTC. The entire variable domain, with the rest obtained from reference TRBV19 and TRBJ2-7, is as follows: DGGITQSPKYLFRKEGQNVTLSCEQNLNHDAMYWYRQDPGQGLRLIYYSQIVNDFQKGDIAEGYSVSREKKESFPLTVTSAQKNPTAFYLCASSRTQGAIAYEQYFGPGTRLTVT.

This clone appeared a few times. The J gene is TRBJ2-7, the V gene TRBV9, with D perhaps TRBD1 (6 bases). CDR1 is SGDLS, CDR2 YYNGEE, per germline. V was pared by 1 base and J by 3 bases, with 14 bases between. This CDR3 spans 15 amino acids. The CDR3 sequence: CASSVSTGMSYEQYF. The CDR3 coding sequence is TGTGCCAGCAGCGTAAGTACAGGGATGAGCTACGAGCAGTACTTC.

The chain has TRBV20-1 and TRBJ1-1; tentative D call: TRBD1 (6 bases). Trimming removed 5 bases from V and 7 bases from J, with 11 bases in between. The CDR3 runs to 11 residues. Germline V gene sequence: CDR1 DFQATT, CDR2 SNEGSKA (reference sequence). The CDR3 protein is CSASRDNEAFF. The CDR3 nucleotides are TGCAGTGCTTCCCGGGACAATGAAGCTTTCTTT.

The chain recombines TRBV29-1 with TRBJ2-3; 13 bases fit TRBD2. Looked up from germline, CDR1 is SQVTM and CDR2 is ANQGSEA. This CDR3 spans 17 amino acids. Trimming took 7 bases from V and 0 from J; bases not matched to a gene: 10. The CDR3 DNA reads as TGCAGCGCGTTGACTAGCGGGAGGCACATCAGCACAGATACGCAGTATTTT. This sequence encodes CSALTSGRHISTDTQYF.

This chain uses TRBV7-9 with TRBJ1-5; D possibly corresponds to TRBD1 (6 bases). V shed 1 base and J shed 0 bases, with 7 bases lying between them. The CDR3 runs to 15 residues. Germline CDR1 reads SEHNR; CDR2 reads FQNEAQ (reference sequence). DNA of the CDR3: TGTGCCAGCAGCTTAGGGGGGCTTAGCAATCAGCCCCAGCATTTT. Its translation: CASSLGGLSNQPQHF.